This TCR beta chain is from a study of cytomegalovirus exposure and HLA in healthy donors listed by TCRdb under 2017. Background for the entire study: According to an earlier analysis of several hundred of the donors, some 180 million T cells yielded 117 million unique TCR beta sequences and 276 Gb of sequence data. Across approximately 400 genotyped donors of the cohort, an average of about 200,000 unique TCR beta nucleotide sequences per donor were sequenced, and 15% to 20% of those sequences were non-productive. In a later analysis, previously published TCR beta repertoires from 550 to 700 donors were re-analyzed and high-resolution HLA genotyping was added so that TCR occurrence patterns could be studied. Rather than drawing on any new phenotypic data, the later analysis identified candidate immune exposures from TCR beta sequences and the way those sequences occurred across donors. To predict cytomegalovirus infection status, the study brought together high-throughput TCR immunosequencing, statistical association of individual TCRs with disease status, and machine learning. The aim of the study was to test whether cataloging public T cell receptors could identify signatures of past pathogen exposure. Class I and class II HLA loci were covered by the typing at four-digit resolution. A separate validation cohort of approximately 130 different subjects was used in addition to the 666-subject first cohort. About 300 gigabases of sequencing data and 70 million to 100 million unique TCR sequences made up an early release that covered several hundred HLA-typed donors. The study used immunosequencing to profile the T cell repertoires of approximately 640 subjects and linked those repertoires to cytomegalovirus serostatus. Four to six DR-DQ haplotypes were handled as single units for association and clustering, since linkage in the cohort was strong. Of the roughly 390 genotyped donors, about 84% fell in the genetic ancestry cluster associated with self-reported Caucasian donors. Typing coverage varied by locus: about 620-630 donors for A, B, C, DRB1 and DQB1; under 550 for DQA1; approximately 610 for DPA1; roughly 470 for DPB1. Every discovery cohort repertoire had been produced on one sequencing platform. Donor age, sex, ethnicity and CMV serostatus were collected together with the repertoire data. In a later genetic analysis, genome-wide SNP genotypes for about 65% of the roughly 670 donors were used, and that subset was treated as a discovery cohort. In an earlier analysis of roughly 540 of the donors, high-throughput TCR beta sequencing was used to judge whether each TCR beta V gene segment behaved as functional or pseudogenic.

The cohort comprised approximately 700 healthy bone marrow donors. All cohort members were sampled while nominally healthy, although unrecorded immune exposures were likely present. The donor tested CMV seropositive and was one of the 289 seropositive cohort members. Each donor provided a peripheral blood sample, and peripheral blood mononuclear cells were used for TCR beta sequencing. Genomic DNA was extracted from the blood cell samples with the Qiagen DNeasy Blood Extraction Kit. Results the study describes overall, beyond this receptor: The classifier was reported to diagnose cytomegalovirus status with high specificity and sensitivity in both the original cohort and the validation cohort. In a later analysis, the rate of TCR association differed among HLA loci, with DRB1 alleles having the most associated TCRs and HLA-C alleles having the fewest. In a later genetic analysis, a missense DCLRE1C variant was associated with V-gene and J-gene trimming of TCR beta chains, and the association was replicated in an independent cohort. According to a later genetic analysis, donors in an Asian-associated ancestry cluster had fewer N-insertions in productive TCRs than the roughly 670-donor mean. When HLA alleles, especially DR and DQ, strongly co-occurred, attributing TCR associations to individual alleles was difficult. According to a later analysis, parvovirus B19, influenza, CMV and Epstein-Barr virus appeared linked to several top co-occurrence clusters. In vitro tests confirmed that three of the cytomegalovirus-associated TCR beta chains recognize cytomegalovirus antigens. Because some donors lacked HLA typing at each locus, the association tests relied only on the typed subset. Most TCR sequences were seen in very few donors, while some public TCRs were found in many individuals. At a false discovery rate of 0.05, a later analysis linked under 20,000 TCR beta sequences to specific HLA alleles. Roughly uniform sequencing depth across donors was assumed in presence/absence analyses, although this assumption may not hold. Broadly in line with IMGT annotations, most TCR beta V segments showed up in productive rearrangements about 87% or about 30% of the time in an earlier analysis of about 500 of the donors. The earlier analysis of about 600 of the donors excluded around 17 rarely observed V segments, including chromosome 9 orphons, because counts were too low. Correlated functional status among segregating V segments might reflect linkage disequilibrium, but an unknown experimental factor could not be ruled out. The study gave a list of 150 to 200 TCR beta chains associated with cytomegalovirus. Compared with equally common non-associated chains, HLA-associated TCR beta chains in a later analysis were more clonally expanded and had lower generation probabilities. A further reported finding was that TCR beta sequences accurately predicted the HLA-A and HLA-B alleles for most subjects in the first cohort. The authors suggested that the approach could potentially be extended to other disease states and immunological phenotypes. CMV serostatus was the only immune exposure information available for the cohort. A group of highly shared sequence variants was considered likely to be a technical artifact of the sequencing pipeline. Most CMV-associated TCR beta chains appeared to be HLA-restricted in a later analysis, and the HLA associations seemed to be driven largely by CMV exposure. The cohort was sequenced for TCR beta chains only, and without alpha or paired-chain data the features that could be detected were limited.

With respect to this clone: Its target antigen remains unknown. No much larger clonotype is one base removed from it; base qualities were not supplied.

Library construction relied on the immunoSEQ multiplex PCR assay. The multiplex PCR relied on a mix of 60 forward primers for TCR Vbeta segments and 13 reverse primers for TCR Jbeta segments. The CDR3 region of rearranged TCR beta genes was amplified from genomic DNA with a multiplex PCR assay. The amplified TCR beta libraries were sequenced on the Illumina HiSeq System as 87-base-pair reads. Processing in the source paper ran as follows. Across the 500 to 850 repertoires, a later analysis counted roughly 84 million unique TCR beta chains, roughly 11 million of which were shared by at least two donors. Raw reads were error-corrected and collapsed into unique sequences with a nearest-neighbor algorithm that merged closely related sequences to remove PCR and sequencing errors. Alignment of CDR3 sequences to IMGT reference sequences was used to assign V, D and J gene segments. Each retained sequence needed at least a six-nucleotide match to both a V gene segment and a J gene segment. Rearrangements were classified as productive when the CDR3 lacked stop codons and remained in frame with V and J, and all other rearrangements were classified as non-productive. Following IMGT convention, CDR3 was defined as the stretch from the second conserved V-encoded cysteine up to the conserved J-encoded phenylalanine. Sequences without an unambiguous match to a single V gene segment were excluded from the earlier analysis of 500 to 700 of the donors. An earlier analysis of 587 of the donors classified V segments as functional when productive rearrangements were above 56.7% and as segregating when the standard deviation between donors was above 5%. A statistical classification framework was built for diagnosing cytomegalovirus status from the catalog of TCR beta chain sequences. A later analysis assigned V and J genes by comparing TCR nucleotide sequences with IMGT/GENE-DB human TR gene sequences. The TCRdist pipeline was used in a later analysis to assign CDR3 sequences and most-parsimonious VDJ recombination scenarios. In a later analysis, each TCR beta chain was defined by its CDR3 amino acid sequence together with its V-gene family, and reads without a unique V-gene family were excluded. To address suspected cross-contamination and a sequencing artifact, a later analysis removed 450 to 700 highly shared, low-generation-probability nucleotide sequences. In a later analysis, a clonal expansion index was calculated for each public chain from normalized within-repertoire ranks of inferred template counts. In a later analysis, generation probabilities were computed with a VDJ recombination model fitted to out-of-frame rearrangements, and the resulting probabilities were checked against IGoR. In a later analysis, hypergeometric tests were used to score TCR-TCR, TCR-HLA and TCR-CMV co-occurrence, with a repertoire-size bias correction applied to TCR pairs. A later analysis estimated false discovery rates by permuting HLA or CMV assignments 20 times. In a later analysis, co-occurring TCRs were grouped with DBSCAN, and TCRdist sequence similarity was added when clustering was performed within HLA-allele-positive subsets. For co-occurrence clustering, repertoires with fewer than 30,000 or more than 120,000 public chains were excluded, along with roughly 5 repertoires with anomalous nucleotide sharing. This immuneACCESS table, as held by TCRdb, lists in-frame sequences with V and J called but not all clones. Of the missing ones, under half trace to an unresolved V gene in checked studies; the others have no known cause. V and J calls and clone size are those listed in that table; D and trimming were worked out from the DNA. Counted in this sample were around 190,000 clones; roughly 80% of them appeared once. Of the sample, about 3% falls within the top ten clones.

Specimen: PBMCs. The sequence derives from a man aged 40-49 years in good health and CMV-seropositive.

The DNA is as follows: TGTGCCAGCAGCGCTCCGAGCGGGGATCACAATGAGCAGTTCTTC. Its translation reads: CASSAPSGDHNEQFF. The chain employs TRBV7-2 and TRBJ2-1; TRBD2 aligns with 7 central bases. Taken from the germline V gene, the CDR1 and CDR2 loops are SGHTA and FQGNSA. The CDR3 holds 15 amino acids from the cysteine to the phenylalanine. The kept DNA is CDR3 alone, 45 bases in frame from the first base. Germline trimming amounts to 5 bases on V and 5 bases on J, with 9 as the count of junction bases outside the gene matches. Reference TRBV7-2 and TRBJ2-1 proteins supply the regions before and after the CDR3; the full variable domain is: GAGVSQSPSNKVTEKGKDVELRCDPISGHTALYWYRQSLGQGLEFLIYFQGNSAPDKSGLPSDRFSAERTGGSVSTLTIQRTQQEDSAVYLCASSAPSGDHNEQFFGPGTRLTVL.